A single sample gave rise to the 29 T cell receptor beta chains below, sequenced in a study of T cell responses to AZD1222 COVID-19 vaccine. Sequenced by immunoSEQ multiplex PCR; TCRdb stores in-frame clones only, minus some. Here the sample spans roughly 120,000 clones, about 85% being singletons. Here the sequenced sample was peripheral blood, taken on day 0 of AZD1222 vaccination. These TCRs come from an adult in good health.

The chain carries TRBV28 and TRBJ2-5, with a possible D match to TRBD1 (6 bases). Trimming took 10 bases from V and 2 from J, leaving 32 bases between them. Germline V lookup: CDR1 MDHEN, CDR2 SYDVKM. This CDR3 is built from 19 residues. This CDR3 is CATVSLVVLGHLRQETQYF. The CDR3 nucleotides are TGTGCCACTGTCTCGCTGGTGGTATTGGGACACCTAAGACAAGAGACCCAGTACTTC.

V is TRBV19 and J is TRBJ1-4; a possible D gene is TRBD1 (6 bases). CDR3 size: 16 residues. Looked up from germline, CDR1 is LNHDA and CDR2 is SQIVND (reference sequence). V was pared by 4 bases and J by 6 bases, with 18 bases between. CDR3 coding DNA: TGTGCCAGTAGTAAGATGGTCGGCAGGGGCGATGAAAAACTGTTTTTT. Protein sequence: CASSKMVGRGDEKLFF.

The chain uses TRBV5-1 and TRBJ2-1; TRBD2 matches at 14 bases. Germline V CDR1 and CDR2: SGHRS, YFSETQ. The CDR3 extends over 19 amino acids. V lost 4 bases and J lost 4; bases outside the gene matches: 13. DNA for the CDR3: TGCGCCAGCAGCGAGTCGGGACTAGCGGGAGAAAGTAGGTACAATGAGCAGTTCTTC. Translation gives CASSESGLAGESRYNEQFF.

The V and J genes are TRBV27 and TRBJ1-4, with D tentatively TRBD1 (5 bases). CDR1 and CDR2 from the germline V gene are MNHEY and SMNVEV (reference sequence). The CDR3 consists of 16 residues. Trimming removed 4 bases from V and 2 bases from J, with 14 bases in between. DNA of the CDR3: TGTGCCAGCAGTTGGGTGGGGGACCCTACTAATGAAAAACTGTTTTTT. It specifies CASSWVGDPTNEKLFF.

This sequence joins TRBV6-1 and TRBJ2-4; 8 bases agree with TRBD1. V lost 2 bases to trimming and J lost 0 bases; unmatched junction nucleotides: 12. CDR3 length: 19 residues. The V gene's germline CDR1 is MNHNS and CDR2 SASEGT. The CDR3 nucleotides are TGTGCCAGCAGTGAAACCGGGACAGGACGACTTCTAGCCAAAAACATTCAGTACTTC. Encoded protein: CASSETGTGRLLAKNIQYF.

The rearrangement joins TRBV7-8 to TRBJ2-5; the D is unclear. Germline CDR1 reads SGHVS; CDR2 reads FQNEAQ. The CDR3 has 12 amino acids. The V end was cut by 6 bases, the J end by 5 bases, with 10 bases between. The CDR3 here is CASRPTEETQYF. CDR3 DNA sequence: TGTGCCAGCAGACCGACCGAGGAGACCCAGTACTTC.

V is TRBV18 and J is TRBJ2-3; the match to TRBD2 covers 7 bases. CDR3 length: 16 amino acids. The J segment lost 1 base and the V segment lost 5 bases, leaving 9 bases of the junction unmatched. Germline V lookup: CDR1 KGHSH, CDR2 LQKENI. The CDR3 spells CASSSRAGVGTDTQYF. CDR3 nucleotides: TGTGCCAGCTCAAGCCGGGCGGGAGTGGGCACAGATACGCAGTATTTT.

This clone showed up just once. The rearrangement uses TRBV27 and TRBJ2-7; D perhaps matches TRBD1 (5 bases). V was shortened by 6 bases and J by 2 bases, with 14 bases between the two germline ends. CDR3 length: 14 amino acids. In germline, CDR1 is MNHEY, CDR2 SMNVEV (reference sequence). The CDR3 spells CASSLQVGAYEQYF. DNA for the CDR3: TGTGCCAGCAGCTTGCAGGTAGGGGCCTACGAGCAGTACTTC.

CDR3 in amino acids: CASRGKTQYF. In DNA form, the CDR3 reads TGTGCCAGCAGGGGGAAGACCCAGTACTTC. The V call is TRBV5-8, the J call TRBJ2-5; D is unclear. Trimming took off 5 bases at V and 6 bases at J, with 5 bases between the two ends. The CDR3 totals 10 residues. Per the germline V gene, CDR1 is SGHTS and CDR2 is YDEGEE. Supplemented by reference TRBV5-8 and TRBJ2-5, the full variable domain reads EAGVTQSPTHLIKTRGQQATLRCSPISGHTSVYWYQQALGLGLQFLLWYDEGEERNRGNFPPRFSGRQFPNYSSELNVNALELEDSALYLCASRGKTQYFGPGTRLLVL.

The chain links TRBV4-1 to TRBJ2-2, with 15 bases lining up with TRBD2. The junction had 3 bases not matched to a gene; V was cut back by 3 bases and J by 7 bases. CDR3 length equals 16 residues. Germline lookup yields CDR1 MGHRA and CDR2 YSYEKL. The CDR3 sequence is CASSHRTSGGVGELFF. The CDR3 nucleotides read TGCGCCAGCAGCCACCGGACTAGCGGGGGGGTCGGGGAGCTGTTTTTT.

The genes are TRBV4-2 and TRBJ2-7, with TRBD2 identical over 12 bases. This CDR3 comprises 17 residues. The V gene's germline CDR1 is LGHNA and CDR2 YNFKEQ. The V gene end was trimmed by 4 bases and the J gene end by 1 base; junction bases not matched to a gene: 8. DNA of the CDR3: TGTGCCAGCAGCCGGGTCCGGACTAGCGGGGCTTCCTACGAGCAGTACTTC. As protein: CASSRVRTSGASYEQYF.

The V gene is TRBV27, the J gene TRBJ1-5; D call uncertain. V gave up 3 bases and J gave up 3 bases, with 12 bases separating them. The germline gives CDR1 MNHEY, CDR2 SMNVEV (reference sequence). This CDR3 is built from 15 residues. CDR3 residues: CASSLYRADNQPQHF. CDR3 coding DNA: TGTGCCAGCAGTTTGTACCGGGCCGACAATCAGCCCCAGCATTTT.

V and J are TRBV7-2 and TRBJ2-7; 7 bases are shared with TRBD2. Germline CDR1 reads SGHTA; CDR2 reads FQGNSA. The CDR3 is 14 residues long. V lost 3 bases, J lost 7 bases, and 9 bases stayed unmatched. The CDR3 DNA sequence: TGTGCCAGCAGCTTTACTAGCGCCAGCGGGGAGCAGTACTTC. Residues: CASSFTSASGEQYF.

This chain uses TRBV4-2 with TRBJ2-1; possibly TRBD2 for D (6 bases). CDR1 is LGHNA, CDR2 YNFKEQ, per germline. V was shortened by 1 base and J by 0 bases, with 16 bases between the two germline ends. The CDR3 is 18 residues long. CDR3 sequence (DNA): TGTGCCAGCAGCCAAGTTGGCGAGCGGGTGGCCTCCTACAATGAGCAGTTCTTC. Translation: CASSQVGERVASYNEQFF.

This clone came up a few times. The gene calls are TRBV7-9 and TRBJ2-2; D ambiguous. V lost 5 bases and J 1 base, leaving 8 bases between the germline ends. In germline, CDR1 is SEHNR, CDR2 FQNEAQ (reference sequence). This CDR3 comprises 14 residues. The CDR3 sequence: CASSLRMNTGELFF. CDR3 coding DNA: TGTGCCAGCAGCCTTCGGATGAACACCGGGGAGCTGTTTTTT.

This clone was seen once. The CDR3 region has the DNA TGTGCCAGCAGCCAACAGGGGGTACCCGGGGAGCTGTTTTTT. Amino acid sequence: CASSQQGVPGELFF. V and J are TRBV3-1 (or the pseudogene TRBV3-2) and TRBJ2-2; 7 nucleotides agree with TRBD1. Germline-derived CDR1 and CDR2 are LGHDT and YNNKEL (reference sequence). This CDR3 region has 14 residues. J was trimmed by 6 bases and V by 2 bases; bases with no gene match: 3.

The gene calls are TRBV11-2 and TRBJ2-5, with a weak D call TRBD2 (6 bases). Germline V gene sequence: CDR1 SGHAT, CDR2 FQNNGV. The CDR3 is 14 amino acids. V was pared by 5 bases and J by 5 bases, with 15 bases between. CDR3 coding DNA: TGTGCCAGCAGCCCGCAGACTAGTAGTGAGACCCAGTACTTC. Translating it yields CASSPQTSSETQYF.

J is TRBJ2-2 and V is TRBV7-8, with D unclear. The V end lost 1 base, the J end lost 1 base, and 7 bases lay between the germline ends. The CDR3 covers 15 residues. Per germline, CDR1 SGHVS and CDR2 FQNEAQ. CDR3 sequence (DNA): TGTGCCAGCAGCTTAGATTTCCTGAACACCGGGGAGCTGTTTTTT. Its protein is CASSLDFLNTGELFF. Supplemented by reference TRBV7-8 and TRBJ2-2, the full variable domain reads GAGVSQSPRYKVAKRGQDVALRCDPISGHVSLFWYQQALGQGPEFLTYFQNEAQLDKSGLPSDRFFAERPEGSVSTLKIQRTQQEDSAVYLCASSLDFLNTGELFFGEGSRLTVL.

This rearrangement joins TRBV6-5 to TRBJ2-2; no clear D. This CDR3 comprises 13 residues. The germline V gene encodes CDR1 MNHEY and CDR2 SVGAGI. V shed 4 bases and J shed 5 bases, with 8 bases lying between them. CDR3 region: CASSFLETGELFF. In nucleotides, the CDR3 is TGTGCCAGCAGTTTTCTTGAGACCGGGGAGCTGTTTTTT.

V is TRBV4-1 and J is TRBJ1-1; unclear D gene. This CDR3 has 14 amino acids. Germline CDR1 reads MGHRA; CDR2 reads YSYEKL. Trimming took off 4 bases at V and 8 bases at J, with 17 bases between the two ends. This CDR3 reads CASSPLRDLAEAFF. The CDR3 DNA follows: TGCGCCAGCAGCCCACTTCGCGACCTAGCAGAAGCTTTCTTT.

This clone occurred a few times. The CDR3 region is CAWSPLTMNTEAFF. Written as DNA, the CDR3 is TGTGCCTGGAGCCCGCTTACCATGAACACTGAAGCTTTCTTT. The chain employs TRBV30 and TRBJ1-1; D is ambiguous. CDR1 is GTSNPN, CDR2 SVGIG, per germline (reference sequence). The CDR3 is 14 amino acids. Trimming shortened V by 3 bases and J by 0 bases, and 11 bases separated the two germline ends.

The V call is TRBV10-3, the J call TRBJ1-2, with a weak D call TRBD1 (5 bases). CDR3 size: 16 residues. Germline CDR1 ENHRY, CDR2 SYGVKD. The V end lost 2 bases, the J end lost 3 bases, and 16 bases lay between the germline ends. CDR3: CAISEESGRGDYGYTF. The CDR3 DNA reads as TGTGCCATCAGTGAGGAGTCAGGGAGGGGTGACTATGGCTACACCTTC.

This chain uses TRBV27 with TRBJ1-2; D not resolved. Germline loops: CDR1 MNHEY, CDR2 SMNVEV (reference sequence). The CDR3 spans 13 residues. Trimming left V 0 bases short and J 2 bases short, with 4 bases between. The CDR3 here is CASSLSLNYGYTF. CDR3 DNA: TGTGCCAGCAGTTTATCTCTAAACTATGGCTACACCTTC.

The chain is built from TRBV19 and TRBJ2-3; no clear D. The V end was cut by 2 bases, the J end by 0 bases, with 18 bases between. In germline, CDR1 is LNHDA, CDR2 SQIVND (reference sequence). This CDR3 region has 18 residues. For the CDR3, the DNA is TGTGCCAGTAGTATAACCCCCATGGGTGTTTATAGCACAGATACGCAGTATTTT. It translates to CASSITPMGVYSTDTQYF.

The CDR3 DNA follows: TGTGCCAGCTCACCCGGGACAGGCCCCTACGAGCAGTACTTC. It translates to CASSPGTGPYEQYF. This sequence joins TRBV18 and TRBJ2-7; 8 bases align to TRBD1. The ends lost 3 bases at V and 2 bases at J; junction bases unmatched: 3. Germline-derived CDR1 and CDR2 are KGHSH and LQKENI. This CDR3 is built from 14 residues.

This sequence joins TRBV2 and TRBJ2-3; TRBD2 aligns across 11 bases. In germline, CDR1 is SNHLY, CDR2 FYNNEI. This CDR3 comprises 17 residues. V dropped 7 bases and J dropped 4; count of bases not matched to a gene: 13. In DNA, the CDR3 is TGTGCCAGCATCCAGACTGTAGCGGGAGGGGTACCAGATACGCAGTATTTT. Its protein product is CASIQTVAGGVPDTQYF.

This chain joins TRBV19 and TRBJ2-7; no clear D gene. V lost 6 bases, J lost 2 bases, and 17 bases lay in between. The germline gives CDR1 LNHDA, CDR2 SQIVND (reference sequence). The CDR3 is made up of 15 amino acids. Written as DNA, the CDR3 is TGTGCCAGTAGCCTGACATCCCTGTCGCCCTACGAGCAGTACTTC. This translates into CASSLTSLSPYEQYF.

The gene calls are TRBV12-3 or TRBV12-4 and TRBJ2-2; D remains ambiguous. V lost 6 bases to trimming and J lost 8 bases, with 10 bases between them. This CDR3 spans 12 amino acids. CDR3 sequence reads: CASSLEVGELFF. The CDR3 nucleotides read TGTGCCAGCAGCCTCGAAGTAGGGGAGCTGTTTTTT.

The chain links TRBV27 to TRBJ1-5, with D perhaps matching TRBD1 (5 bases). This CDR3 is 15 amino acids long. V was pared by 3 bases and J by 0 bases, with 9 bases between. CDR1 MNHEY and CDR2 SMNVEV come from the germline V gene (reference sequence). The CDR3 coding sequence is TGTGCCAGCAGTTTCGGGACGGATAGCAATCAGCCCCAGCATTTT. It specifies CASSFGTDSNQPQHF.